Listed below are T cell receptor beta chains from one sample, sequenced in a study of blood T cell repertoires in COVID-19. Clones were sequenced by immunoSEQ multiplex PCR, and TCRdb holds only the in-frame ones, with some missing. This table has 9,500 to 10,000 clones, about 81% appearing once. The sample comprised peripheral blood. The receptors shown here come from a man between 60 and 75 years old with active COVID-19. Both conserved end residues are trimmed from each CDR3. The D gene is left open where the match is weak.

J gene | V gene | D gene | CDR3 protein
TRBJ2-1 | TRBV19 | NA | ASSPGRTVNEQF
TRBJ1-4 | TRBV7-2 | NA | ASSLAGAGNGDEKLF
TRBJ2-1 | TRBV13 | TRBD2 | ASSRYIRTSGKSSYNEQF
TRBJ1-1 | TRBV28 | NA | ASRWTENTEAF
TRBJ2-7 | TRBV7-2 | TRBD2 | ASSLVAGGPPYEQY
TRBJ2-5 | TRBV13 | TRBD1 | ASSSGQLQETQY
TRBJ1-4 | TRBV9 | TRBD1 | ASSGGVNEKLF
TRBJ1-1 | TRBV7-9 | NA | ASSPWQGRTEAF
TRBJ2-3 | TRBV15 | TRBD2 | ATSGSGTSTDTQY
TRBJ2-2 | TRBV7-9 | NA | ASSATGPGELF
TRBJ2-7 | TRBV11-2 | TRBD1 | ASSSWTGGNEQY
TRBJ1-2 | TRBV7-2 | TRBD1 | ASSSDRGPRYT
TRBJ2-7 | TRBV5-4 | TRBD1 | ASSQGQGSSYEQY
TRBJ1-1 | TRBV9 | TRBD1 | ASSVETGQGLAAF
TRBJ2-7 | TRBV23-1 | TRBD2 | ASSLRRTSGLGILYEQY
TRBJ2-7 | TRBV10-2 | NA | ASSESTGHPYEQY
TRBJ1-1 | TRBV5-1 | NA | ASSITGSGTEAF
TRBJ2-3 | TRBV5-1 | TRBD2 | ASSPMTSVSSTDTQY
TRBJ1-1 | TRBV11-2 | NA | ASSLGGRNTEAF
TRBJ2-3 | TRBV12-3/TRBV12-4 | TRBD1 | AGRQGSTDTQY
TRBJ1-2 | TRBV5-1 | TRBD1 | ASSRERQGNYGYT
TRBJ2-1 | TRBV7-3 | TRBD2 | ASSVFPGLAGGYNEQF
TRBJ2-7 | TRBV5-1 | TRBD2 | ASSAGLARSYEQY
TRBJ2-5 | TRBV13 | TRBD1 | TSSLGGTGREETQY
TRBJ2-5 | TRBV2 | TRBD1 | ASSNRQGTETQY
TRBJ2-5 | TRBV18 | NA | ASSEKNNQETQY
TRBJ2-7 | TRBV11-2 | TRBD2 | ASSLGGLAGVYEQY
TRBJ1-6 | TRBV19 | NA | ASGGDKKNSPLH
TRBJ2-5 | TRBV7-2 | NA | ASSLDYTPETQY
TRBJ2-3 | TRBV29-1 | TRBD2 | SGLTSGGAIDTQY
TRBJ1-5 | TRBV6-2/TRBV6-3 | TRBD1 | ASSGTEAQPQH